The present entry profiles one T cell receptor beta chain with its context. Its target is not known. Generated by immunoSEQ multiplex PCR, the TCRdb table keeps only in-frame clones and is missing some. The table shows some 170,000 clones, with 90% to 95% occurring only once. These data are taken from a study of T cell responses to AZD1222 COVID-19 vaccine. Study outcomes and limitations: Repertoire sampling happened only post peak T cell response. Across the whole spike, CD4 TCRs peaked at regions 160-218 and 743-854.

Losses at the gene ends were 2 bases for V and 5 bases for J; bases not matched to a gene: 3. Per the germline V gene, CDR1 is LNHDA and CDR2 is SQIVND (reference sequence). The CDR3 spans 14 residues. Specimen: peripheral blood, collected on day 0 of AZD1222 vaccination. The TCR sequence derives from an adult in good health. The V and J genes are TRBV19 and TRBJ1-5; TRBD1 matches at 7 bases. The CDR3 sequence: CASSITGVDQPQHF. The CDR3 DNA follows: TGTGCCAGTAGTATAACAGGGGTTGATCAGCCCCAGCATTTT.